This T cell receptor beta chain was sequenced during a study of identical twins. General study points: The conclusions drew on cross-sectional statistical analysis instead of tracking the same donors.

All donors were healthy Caucasians. The germline V gene has CDR1 MNHEY and CDR2 SVGEGT. The germline V and J ends were trimmed by 0 bases and 9 bases, with 10 bases remaining between them. This CDR3 has 13 residues. TCRdb recomputed calls from the 5' RACE reads with MiXCR, one row per CDR3 protein. This sample has 1,800,000 or so distinct CDR3 sequences, with under 35% found just once. In regard to this clonotype: No antigen is known for it.

V and J are TRBV6-2 or TRBV6-3 and TRBJ2-3; D unresolved. The TCR sequence derives from a newborn girl in good health. The sequenced material came from cord blood. DNA for the CDR3: TGTGCCAGCAGTTACTCGACGACCGGGACGCAGTATTTT. Translated: CASSYSTTGTQYF.